The source of this TCR beta chain is a study of human T cells and chemical hapten exposure. Study overall: Donors were sensitized with 2% DPC on the upper inner arm.

Points from the study as a whole: Against controls, expanded TCRs gave rise to significantly more large CDR3 similarity clusters.

TCRdb re-analysed the RACE reads in MiXCR, keeping a single row per CDR3 protein. The table records some 90,000 distinct CDR3 sequences, 7.5% to 9.5% of them present only once. CDR3 size: 15 residues. Germline V gene sequence: CDR1 SGHTA, CDR2 FQGNSA. Trimming took off 0 bases at V and 4 bases at J, with 10 bases between the two ends. This clonotype came up many times. What it binds is unknown. The sample's time point: pre-sensitization, week 0. Described treatment: therapeutic diphenylcyclopropenone sensitization with weekly scalp DPC. Blood collection took place prior to placing each patch test. Those who donated were patients with alopecia, 18 to 70 years of age, and suitable for DPC.

The gene calls are TRBV7-2 and TRBJ2-1; TRBD2 might be the D (5 bases). This specimen was whole blood, taken in connection with sensitization to the hapten diphenylcyclopropenone (DPC). The clonotype originates from a man aged 35 to 55 with alopecia areata. Some clones in this sample may be carry-over from other donors' samples. For the CDR3, the DNA is TGTGCCAGCAGCTTAGCGAACGGGGATTACAATGAGCAGTTCTTC. Translating it yields CASSLANGDYNEQFF. The whole variable domain, filled in from reference TRBV7-2 and TRBJ2-1, reads GAGVSQSPSNKVTEKGKDVELRCDPISGHTALYWYRQSLGQGLEFLIYFQGNSAPDKSGLPSDRFSAERTGGSVSTLTIQRTQQEDSAVYLCASSLANGDYNEQFFGPGTRLTVL.